These 6 T cell receptor beta chains were all obtained from the same sample, sequenced in a study of T cells after yellow fever vaccination. TCRdb independently ran MiXCR on the 5' RACE reads; one entry per CDR3 protein. The profile shows hundreds of thousands of distinct CDR3 sequences, about 12% of them singletons. The sequences come from PBMCs, collected on the day of the yellow fever booster vaccination. These receptors originate from a man between 25 and 39 years old who received the YFV17D yellow fever vaccine.

This clonotype was found a few times. The chain joins TRBV4-2 to TRBJ1-1; perhaps TRBD1 as D (5 bases). The CDR3 has 15 residues. Germline values: CDR1 LGHNA, CDR2 YNFKEQ. Trimming removed 1 base from V and 8 bases from J, with 17 bases in between. CDR3 sequence reads: CASSQGWQGNGEAFF. The CDR3 DNA reads as TGTGCCAGCAGCCAAGGGTGGCAGGGTAACGGCGAAGCTTTCTTT.

J is TRBJ2-6 and V is TRBV7-9; D gene uncertain. The CDR3 is 15 amino acids. V was clipped by 0 bases and J by 4 bases, with 7 bases between them. CDR1 is SEHNR and CDR2 is FQNEAQ in the germline V gene (reference sequence). The CDR3 is CASSLAGTGANVLTF. The DNA for the CDR3 is TGTGCCAGCAGCTTAGCGGGAACGGGGGCCAACGTCCTGACTTTC.

The genes are TRBV25-1 and TRBJ2-2; 7 nucleotides match TRBD1. The CDR3 is 15 amino acids. V trimming: 5 bases; J trimming: 5 bases; junction bases outside the gene matches: 8. Germline assignment: CDR1 MGHDK and CDR2 SYGVNS. The CDR3 nucleotides read TGTGCCAGCAGTAAAGGGACAGCGAGGACCGGGGAGCTGTTTTTT. Translated, it gives CASSKGTARTGELFF.

The J gene is TRBJ2-5, the V gene TRBV7-2, with D unresolved. V lost 1 base and J 1 base, leaving 16 bases between the germline ends. The CDR3 contains 17 residues. CDR1 and CDR2 (germline): SGHTA, FQGNSA. The CDR3 spells CASSLVGGRPVQETQYF. The CDR3 nucleotides read TGTGCCAGCAGCTTAGTAGGCGGCCGCCCCGTCCAAGAGACCCAGTACTTC.

This clonotype was picked up a small number of times. The V gene is TRBV9, the J gene TRBJ2-2; D possibly corresponds to TRBD1 (5 bases). V was trimmed by 2 bases and J by 4 bases, leaving 12 bases between them. Germline CDR1 is SGDLS and CDR2 is YYNGEE. This CDR3 has 15 residues. The CDR3: CASSVAQGATGELFF. The CDR3 DNA follows: TGTGCCAGCAGCGTGGCCCAGGGTGCCACCGGGGAGCTGTTTTTT.

The chain couples TRBV5-6 to TRBJ2-3, with D unresolved. V shed 2 bases and J shed 1 base, with 11 bases lying between them. This CDR3 contains 15 residues. Germline assignment: CDR1 SGHDT and CDR2 YYEEEE. CDR3 sequence (DNA): TGTGCCAGCAGCTTCGGACCAGACCGCACAGATACGCAGTATTTT. Protein product: CASSFGPDRTDTQYF.